This entry is about one TCR beta chain. The table lists this clone with a few counts. No cognate antigen has been identified for it. No much larger clone exists at a distance of one base, and base qualities are not known. From its cysteine to its phenylalanine, the CDR3 spans 16 amino acids. Only the CDR3 region is kept as DNA, spanning 48 bases read in frame from base 1. The germline V gene yields KGHDR for CDR1 and SFDVKD for CDR2. Relative to germline, V is 4 bases shorter and J is 4 bases shorter, with 15 bases between their ends. The sample belongs to a study of blood T cell repertoires in COVID-19 (dated by TCRdb to 2018 to 2020). Study-wide context: Collaborator samples came from the United States, Italy and Spain and covered acute and convalescent phases of COVID-19. The repertoires were released in a freely available public database intended as a resource for research on the immune response to SARS-CoV-2. The sample metadata nearly always contained a de-identified subject ID, COVID-19 status, age in years and sex. The prospective study material was composed of cDNA or gDNA derived from T cells, B-cell-depleted T cells, or PBMCs. Deeply sampled blood TCRbeta repertoires from subjects exposed to, actively infected with, or recovered from COVID-19 were included in the dataset. Samples came from the ongoing ImmuneRACE study (first 160 participants) plus 1,254 subjects from 6 global collaborators. Where available, HLA class I and class II types were obtained from metadata supplied by the sample provider rather than from assay-based typing. The paper's findings and limits, for the study overall: Clinical and demographic metadata were provided uncurated, with the amount varying by source and participant.

At one collaborating source in Seattle, patients were enrolled during active infection and were followed longitudinally through the course of disease. Collaborating institutions collected whole blood in K2EDTA tubes following their own protocols. For TCRbeta analysis, collaborator samples were shipped as frozen whole blood, as isolated PBMCs, or as DNA extracted from either sample type. TCRbeta CDR3 regions were amplified from genomic DNA by means of the immunoSEQ Assay, a bias-controlled multiplex PCR. The paper's processing steps were these. The number of nucleated cells in each sample was estimated from the amplification of reference gene primers within the assay. To quantify the absolute abundance of each unique TCRbeta CDR3 rearrangement, sequence reads were collapsed and filtered. Productive Simpson clonality was computed per sample as the square root of Simpson's diversity index over productive rearrangements. Drawn from immuneACCESS, this table holds only the in-frame rearrangements with V and J called that TCRdb kept. Clones are partly lost; checked studies trace under half to an unresolved V gene and leave the rest unexplained. V and J calls and clone size are copied from that table; D and trimming were computed from the DNA. Within this sample are 210,000 or so clones, with 85% to 90% of them counted one time only. The ten top clones hold 2.7% of the sample.

The source is a man younger than 45 with COVID-19, enrolled during active disease. The rearranged chain carries TRBV24-1 and TRBJ2-2; the D segment could be TRBD1, given 5 matching bases. Sequenced sample: peripheral blood. The nucleotide sequence reads TGTGCCACCAGTGAATTCAGGGTGGTCGTCACCGGGGAGCTGTTTTTT. This gives the protein CATSEFRVVVTGELFF.